These 31 T cell receptor beta chains share one sample of origin, sequenced in a study of tumor-infiltrating lymphocytes in primary liver carcinoma. With 500 to 650 ng total RNA as template and a constant-region primer, TCR beta cDNA was made. ARM-PCR was slightly modified, and three nested multiplex PCR rounds with it gave rise to the TCR beta libraries. Each of the first two PCR rounds ran approximately 10 cycles with TRBV1-TRBV30 forward and C-beta reverse primers. Via MiXCR, TCRdb re-called the multiplex PCR reads, giving one row per CDR3 protein. The data hold about 330,000 distinct CDR3 sequences, with almost 65% observed a single time. Researchers drew blood RNA from unsorted whole blood and extracted germline DNA as well. Sequenced material: peripheral blood. All receptors come from a man aged 35 to 55 with primary liver carcinoma and hepatitis B virus infection.

The chain uses TRBV11-2 and TRBJ2-7; 10 nucleotides match TRBD2. After removal of 9 bases from V and 5 bases from J, the junction contained 19 bases not matched to a gene. The germline V gene encodes CDR1 SGHAT and CDR2 FQNNGV. This CDR3 is 17 amino acids long. CDR3 nucleotide sequence: TGTGCCAGGAGTTTAGGCCACGTAGCGGGAGGTCTCAACGAGCAGTACTTC. It is translated as CARSLGHVAGGLNEQYF.

This clonotype was recorded at least ten times. This chain uses TRBV12-3 or TRBV12-4 with TRBJ2-7; D remains ambiguous. The CDR3 is 13 amino acids. The V end lost 3 bases, the J end lost 1 base, and 7 bases lay between the germline ends. The CDR3: CASSFALSYEQYF. CDR3 bases: TGTGCCAGCAGTTTTGCATTGTCCTACGAGCAGTACTTC.

The rearrangement joins TRBV5-4 to TRBJ2-7; D unresolved. The CDR3 consists of 13 residues. V lost 4 bases and J lost 7, with 15 bases in between. Germline V gene data show CDR1 as SGHNT and CDR2 as YYREEE (reference sequence). CDR3 DNA sequence: TGTGCCAGCAGCCTGAAGGGCGTTCCGGAGCAGTACTTC. Its translation: CASSLKGVPEQYF.

The J gene is TRBJ2-3, the V gene TRBV14; tentatively, D is TRBD2 (6 bases). The CDR3 length is 17 residues. The germline gives CDR1 SGHDN, CDR2 FVKESK. V lost 0 bases and J 1 base, leaving 14 bases between the germline ends. The CDR3 sequence is CASSQELVRDGTDTQYF. CDR3 DNA sequence: TGTGCCAGCAGCCAAGAATTGGTGCGGGACGGCACAGATACGCAGTATTTT.

Concerning this clonotype: This may arise from a read error, as a much more abundant clone is one base away. The rearrangement joins TRBV10-3 to TRBJ2-2; perhaps TRBD2 as D (6 bases). The CDR3 length is 12 residues. Germline CDR1 ENHRY, CDR2 SYGVKD. Between the trimmed V and J ends, which lost 4 bases and 13 bases, there was a span of 13 bases. The CDR3 coding sequence is TGTGCCATCAGTGGGTCGGCGGGGAGGCTGTTTTTT. Its protein is CAISGSAGRLFF.

The CDR3 here is CSGTGQRTFF. DNA of the CDR3: TGCAGCGGAACAGGGCAGAGAACTTTCTTT. This rearrangement joins TRBV29-1 to TRBJ1-1; a weak D match, TRBD1 (6 bases). The CDR3 loop spans 10 amino acids. V was pared by 7 bases and J by 12 bases, with 15 bases between. Per germline, CDR1 SQVTM and CDR2 ANQGSEA.

The rearrangement joins TRBV29-1 to TRBJ2-5; D unclear. The V end lost 5 bases, the J end lost 5 bases, and 12 bases lay between the germline ends. The CDR3 is made up of 12 amino acids. Germline CDR1 and CDR2: SQVTM and ANQGSEA. In DNA, the CDR3 is TGCAGCGTTTACAGCGAATTGGAGACCCAGTACTTC. It yields the protein CSVYSELETQYF.

As concerns this clonotype: A read error is possible here, since a much larger clone lies one base away. The chain employs TRBV12-3 or TRBV12-4 and TRBJ1-1; TRBD1 is a possible D gene (6 bases). The CDR3 covers 14 residues. The V and J ends lost 4 bases and 3 bases respectively, with 12 bases between them. CDR3 in DNA: TGTGCCAGCAGTTCAATATCAGGGGACACTGAAGCTTTCTTT. Its translation is CASSSISGDTEAFF.

This clonotype has only one observation. The chain links TRBV11-2 to TRBJ2-1; D remains unclear. The CDR3 totals 19 residues. Trimming shortened V by 7 bases and J by 4 bases, and 29 bases separated the two germline ends. CDR1 SGHAT and CDR2 FQNNGV come from the germline V gene. CDR3 sequence (DNA): TGTGCCAGCAACAACTATCCCGTAGTCCGGTACTCGAGATACAATGAGCAGTTCTTC. Protein: CASNNYPVVRYSRYNEQFF. The entire variable domain, with the rest obtained from reference TRBV11-2 and TRBJ2-1, is as follows: EAGVAQSPRYKIIEKRQSVAFWCNPISGHATLYWYQQILGQGPKLLIQFQNNGVVDDSQLPKDRFSAERLKGVDSTLKIQPAKLEDSAVYLCASNNYPVVRYSRYNEQFFGPGTRLTVL.

This clonotype was recorded a few times. The J gene is TRBJ1-5, the V gene TRBV7-9; D gene uncertain. V was cut by 0 bases and J by 2 bases, with 8 bases left in between. CDR3 length: 15 amino acids. The germline CDR1 and CDR2 sequences are SEHNR and FQNEAQ (reference sequence). The CDR3 DNA is TGTGCCAGCAGCTTAGCCACTGATGGCAATCAGCCCCAGCATTTT. Its protein product is CASSLATDGNQPQHF. The variable domain in full, completed from reference TRBV7-9 and TRBJ1-5, reads DTGVSQNPRHKITKRGQNVTFRCDPISEHNRLYWYRQTLGQGPEFLTYFQNEAQLEKSRLLSDRFSAERPKGSFSTLEIQRTEQGDSAMYLCASSLATDGNQPQHFGDGTRLSIL.

Only a few counts were recorded for this clonotype. The chain couples TRBV10-1 to TRBJ2-2; TRBD2 might be the D (5 bases). Germline V gene sequence: CDR1 WNHNN, CDR2 SYGVQD (reference sequence). V was clipped by 1 base and J by 7 bases, with 10 bases between them. This CDR3 comprises 14 residues. Here the CDR3 reads CASSEWTRGGELFF. In DNA form, the CDR3 reads TGCGCCAGCAGTGAGTGGACCCGGGGCGGGGAGCTGTTTTTT.

Comments on this clonotype: Germline is not matched at one junction end, which may reflect a read error. This chain links TRBV14 with TRBJ2-7, with TRBD1 matching 8 bases. Germline V lookup: CDR1 SGHDN, CDR2 FVKESK. The length of the CDR3 is 15 residues. This CDR3 is CASSQEGDRGYVQYF. The CDR3 region has the DNA TGTGCCAGCAGCCAAGAGGGAGACAGGGGCTACGTGCAGTACTTC. Drawing the rest from reference TRBV14 and TRBJ2-7, the complete variable domain is EAGVTQFPSHSVIEKGQTVTLRCDPISGHDNLYWYRRVMGKEIKFLLHFVKESKQDESGMPNNRFLAERTGGTYSTLKVQPAELEDSGVYFCASSQEGDRGYVQYFGPGTRLTVT.

This clonotype was detected a few times. V is TRBV11-2 and J is TRBJ2-7, with TRBD2 as a possible D gene (6 bases). This CDR3 comprises 13 residues. The germline CDR1 and CDR2 sequences are SGHAT and FQNNGV. V lost 2 bases, J lost 12 bases, and 17 bases lay in between. CDR3 nucleotides: TGTGCCAGCAGCTTAAGTGAGCTAGCGTCGCGGTACTTC. It encodes CASSLSELASRYF. Full variable domain (rest looked up from reference TRBV11-2 and TRBJ2-7): EAGVAQSPRYKIIEKRQSVAFWCNPISGHATLYWYQQILGQGPKLLIQFQNNGVVDDSQLPKDRFSAERLKGVDSTLKIQPAKLEDSAVYLCASSLSELASRYFGPGTRLTVT.

A word on this clonotype: Compared with germline, one end of the junction differs, possibly owing to a read error. The CDR3 nucleotides are TGTGCCAACAGTCCCCCCGCGGGCCGTGGCTACACCTTC. Its translation is CANSPPAGRGYTF. The chain links TRBV28 to TRBJ1-2; D gene ambiguous. From germline, CDR1 is MDHEN and CDR2 SYDVKM. The CDR3 has 13 residues.

For this clonotype: One end of the junction varies from germline; a read error may be responsible. The chain combines TRBV29-1 with TRBJ2-1; D is perhaps TRBD1 or TRBD2 (5 bases each). Germline lookup yields CDR1 SQVTM and CDR2 ANQGSEA. CDR3 length: 13 amino acids. CDR3 in DNA: TGCAGCGTACCGGGACGCTATGGCAATGAGCAGTTCTTT. This gives the protein CSVPGRYGNEQFF.

This clonotype has only one observation. This CDR3 fails to terminate in the conserved phenylalanine or tryptophan, so it likely reflects a read error. The rearrangement joins TRBV11-2 to TRBJ2-7; 7 nucleotides align to TRBD1. The CDR3 has 15 residues. Germline CDR1 and CDR2: SGHAT and FQNNGV. The CDR3 nucleotides are TGTCCCAGCCGCTACTTAGGATCACAGGGGTACGAGCAGTACCTC. Amino acid sequence: CPSRYLGSQGYEQYL.

This clonotype was counted many times. CDR3 sequence reads: CASSQDRAGVRDTQYF. The CDR3 DNA reads TGTGCCAGCAGCCAAGACCGAGCGGGAGTAAGGGATACGCAGTATTTT. The chain joins TRBV4-2 to TRBJ2-3; 8 positions match TRBD2. The CDR3 has 16 residues. Germline CDR1 is LGHNA and CDR2 is YNFKEQ. Germline trimming cut 0 bases from V and 6 bases from J; bases unmatched to any gene: 8.

Points on this clonotype: Since the CDR3 does not end with the conserved phenylalanine or tryptophan, this likely comes from a read error. This chain connects TRBV11-2 to TRBJ2-2; D remains unclear. Per germline, CDR1 SGHAT and CDR2 FQNNGV. The CDR3 runs 14 residues. In DNA form, the CDR3 reads TGTGCCAGCAGCCTAAACGCTAACACAGGGGAGCTGTTTTAT. It codes for CASSLNANTGELFY.

Concerning this clonotype: It may be a read error: a sequence one base away is much more abundant. CDR3 nucleotide sequence: TGTGCCAGCAATTCCCGCAGGGTGGGCGATCAGCCCCAGCATTTT. It encodes CASNSRRVGDQPQHF. The chain joins TRBV6-6 to TRBJ1-5, with D possibly TRBD1 on 5 matching bases. CDR1 is MNHNY and CDR2 is SVGAGI in the germline V gene (reference sequence). The germline V and J ends were trimmed by 7 bases and 5 bases, with 18 bases remaining between them. The CDR3 totals 15 residues.

The rearrangement uses TRBV6-5 and TRBJ2-2; 7 nucleotides agree with TRBD2. Trimming cost V 6 bases and J 7 bases; bases outside gene matches: 11. Germline V gene lookup returns CDR1 MNHEY and CDR2 SVGAGI. The CDR3 runs 15 residues. In DNA form, the CDR3 reads TGTGCCAGCAGGCTTAGCGGGCTGTACATCGGGGAGCTGTTTTTT. Translated: CASRLSGLYIGELFF.

Note on this clonotype: This may stem from a read error, because a much larger clone lies one nucleotide away. This rearrangement joins TRBV30 to TRBJ1-6; D remains unclear. The CDR3 extends over 13 amino acids. V was shortened by 0 bases and J by 13 bases, with 13 bases between the two germline ends. The germline gives CDR1 GTSNPN, CDR2 SVGIG (reference sequence). The CDR3 spells CAWSVGRVAPLHF. The CDR3 DNA follows: TGTGCCTGGAGTGTTGGGAGGGTCGCGCCCCTCCACTTT.

The rearrangement uses TRBV30 and TRBJ2-2, with 9 bases that match TRBD2. The junction had 8 bases not matched to a gene; V was cut back by 5 bases and J by 7 bases. Germline V gives CDR1 GTSNPN, CDR2 SVGIG (reference sequence). CDR3 size: 14 residues. The CDR3 nucleotides read TGTGCCTGGGGACTAGCGAGAGTTGGCGGGGAGCTGTTTTTT. As protein: CAWGLARVGGELFF.

Concerning this clonotype: A much larger clone is a single base away; this may be a read error. V usage is TRBV6-6 and J usage is TRBJ2-7, with D perhaps matching TRBD1 (5 bases). Germline-derived CDR1 and CDR2 are MNHNY and SVGAGI (reference sequence). The CDR3 is 15 residues long. V was cut by 2 bases and J by 6 bases, with 17 bases left in between. The CDR3 DNA sequence: TGTGCCAGCAGTTACAGCCGCGACAGATCGATCGAGCAGTACTTC. Its translation is CASSYSRDRSIEQYF.

Points on this clonotype: Germline is not matched at one junction end, which may reflect a read error. This chain connects TRBV11-2 to TRBJ1-2, with a possible D match to TRBD1 (6 bases). Germline CDR1 is SGHAT and CDR2 is FQNNGV. This CDR3 spans 14 amino acids. In DNA, the CDR3 is TGCGCCAGCAACCTATCGCAGGGGAACTATGGCTACACCTTC. Amino acid sequence: CASNLSQGNYGYTF. Full variable domain (outside the CDR3, taken from reference TRBV11-2 and TRBJ1-2): EAGVAQSPRYKIIEKRQSVAFWCNPISGHATLYWYQQILGQGPKLLIQFQNNGVVDDSQLPKDRFSAERLKGVDSTLKIQPAKLEDSAVYLCASNLSQGNYGYTFGSGTRLTVV.

This clonotype is medium-sized by share. This rearrangement joins TRBV11-1 to TRBJ2-1; 11 bases map to TRBD2. J was trimmed by 9 bases and V by 4 bases; bases with no gene match: 2. There are 13 residues in the CDR3. In germline, CDR1 is SGHAT, CDR2 FQDESV (reference sequence). Written as DNA, the CDR3 is TGTGCCAGCAGCTCGACTAGCGGGATTGAGCAGTTCTTC. Protein sequence: CASSSTSGIEQFF.

This clonotype occurred many times. V is TRBV29-1 and J is TRBJ2-7; D unresolved. Germline V CDR1 and CDR2: SQVTM, ANQGSEA. The CDR3 totals 16 residues. The germline V and J ends were trimmed by 4 bases and 2 bases, with 21 bases remaining between them. CDR3 DNA sequence: TGCAGCGTTGCCTCCCCCGGGCCCCAAAATCCCTACGAGCAGTACTTC. This sequence encodes CSVASPGPQNPYEQYF.

Worth noting for this clonotype: Since a much larger clone is just one base distant, this may be a read error. The CDR3 DNA follows: TGTGCCAGCAGCCCAGCGTCTGGCTACATCTTC. Translating it yields CASSPASGYIF. J is TRBJ1-2 and V is TRBV6-6; D uncertain. The germline V gene has CDR1 MNHNY and CDR2 SVGAGI (reference sequence). This CDR3 is 11 amino acids long.

This clonotype occurred a few times. The chain uses TRBV12-3 or TRBV12-4 and TRBJ2-3; no clear D gene. Trimming took off 6 bases at V and 3 bases at J, with 16 bases between the two ends. This CDR3 has 15 residues. CDR3 coding DNA: TGTGCCAGCAGCTCGGGTAACCAAGGGACAGATACGCAGTATTTT. Protein: CASSSGNQGTDTQYF.

As concerns this clonotype: A much larger clone lies one base from this, so it may be a read error. The chain is built from TRBV6-1 and TRBJ2-5; D perhaps matches TRBD1 (7 bases). The germline gives CDR1 MNHNS, CDR2 SASEGT. Deletions cut 4 bases from V and 2 bases from J, with 17 bases between. The CDR3 has 16 amino acids. The CDR3 protein is CASSASAGGGQETQYF. The CDR3 region has the DNA TGTGCCAGCAGTGCCTCGGCAGGGGGAGGACAAGAGACCCAGTACTTC.

Concerning this clonotype: A much larger clone lies one base from this, so it may be a read error. The rearrangement links TRBV6-6 to TRBJ2-1; D not resolved. Germline V gives CDR1 MNHNY, CDR2 SVGAGI (reference sequence). This CDR3 has 17 amino acids. V was trimmed by 0 bases and J by 6 bases, leaving 18 bases between them. The CDR3 coding sequence is TGTGCCAGCAGTTACTCTTCTCAGAGAGAAGCTGGCAATGAGCAGTTCTTC. Translating it yields CASSYSSQREAGNEQFF.

In this sample, this clonotype turned up a few times. This chain joins TRBV12-3 or TRBV12-4 and TRBJ2-2; possibly TRBD2 for D (6 bases). This CDR3 contains 15 residues. Deletions cut 5 bases from V and 2 bases from J, with 12 bases between. The CDR3 DNA reads TGTGCCAGCAGTGCCCCGGGACTTAACACCGGGGAGCTGTTTTTT. Its translation is CASSAPGLNTGELFF.